A single TCR beta chain is shown here with its context. These data originate in a study of shared T cell receptors in the human thymus. Clones were read by immunoSEQ multiplex PCR, and TCRdb kept only the in-frame ones, dropping some. The profile shows roughly 660,000 clones, around 89% of them singletons. In germline, CDR1 is SGHDT, CDR2 YYEEEE. Between the trimmed V and J ends, which lost 5 bases and 2 bases, there was a span of 13 bases. The CDR3 consists of 14 residues. The same sample was also used in a study of human thymus T cells. That source reports: What appeared biased in thymic and blood repertoires was the usage of V and J genes.

The specimen sequenced was thymocytes. The receptor was derived from a boy in the first two years of life with a congenital heart defect. The chain couples TRBV5-6 to TRBJ1-2, with a weak D call TRBD1 (6 bases). The CDR3, as DNA: TGTGCCAGCAGACCCACAGGGAAGAACTATGGCTACACCTTC. As protein: CASRPTGKNYGYTF.